These T cell receptor beta chains were read from a single sample in a study of shared clonotypes between healthy human individuals. Clones were read by immunoSEQ multiplex PCR, and TCRdb kept only the in-frame ones, dropping some. The sample has 1.6 million or so clones; approximately 98.5% are singletons. Sequenced material: naive CD4+ T cells sorted from blood. The receptors shown here come from a man aged 25 to 45 in good health. Both conserved end residues are trimmed from each CDR3.

CDR3aa: ASSYPSGISKNIQY
v_gene: TRBV6-6
len: 14
j_gene: TRBJ2-4

CDR3aa: ASSQELEETQY
v_gene: TRBV4-3
len: 11
j_gene: TRBJ2-5

CDR3aa: ASSSRTGLNTEAF
v_gene: TRBV18
len: 13
j_gene: TRBJ1-1

CDR3aa: ASSLVIGGSNQPQH
v_gene: TRBV7-2
len: 14
j_gene: TRBJ1-5

CDR3aa: ASSQNGQGLGTEAF
v_gene: TRBV18
len: 14
j_gene: TRBJ1-1

CDR3aa: ASSLAFMAGQPQH
v_gene: TRBV7-2
len: 13
j_gene: TRBJ1-5

CDR3aa: ASSPSRWERYNEQF
v_gene: TRBV7-8
len: 14
j_gene: TRBJ2-1

CDR3aa: ASSQDSLFSNQPQH
v_gene: TRBV18
len: 14
j_gene: TRBJ1-5

CDR3aa: ASSPGQGRNQPQH
v_gene: TRBV18
len: 13
j_gene: TRBJ1-5

CDR3aa: ASSPPVLAGADEQY
v_gene: TRBV2
len: 14
j_gene: TRBJ2-7

CDR3aa: ASSMPDREDQPQH
v_gene: TRBV21-1
len: 13
j_gene: TRBJ1-5

CDR3aa: ASSPDWQNTEAF
v_gene: TRBV18
len: 12
j_gene: TRBJ1-1

CDR3aa: ASSSYPSTDTQY
v_gene: TRBV10-1
len: 12
j_gene: TRBJ2-3

CDR3aa: ASSPTGYGYT
v_gene: TRBV28
len: 10
j_gene: TRBJ1-2

CDR3aa: ASSGFPGHPNTGELF
v_gene: TRBV2
len: 15
j_gene: TRBJ2-2

CDR3aa: ASSSTGFYGYT
v_gene: TRBV28
len: 11
j_gene: TRBJ1-2

CDR3aa: ASSDTGRNTEAF
v_gene: TRBV10-1
len: 12
j_gene: TRBJ1-1

CDR3aa: ASSLAAKNTGELF
v_gene: TRBV5-1
len: 13
j_gene: TRBJ2-2

CDR3aa: ASNPLTVYGYT
v_gene: TRBV28
len: 11
j_gene: TRBJ1-2

CDR3aa: ASSLGGTGANVLT
v_gene: TRBV5-1
len: 13
j_gene: TRBJ2-6

CDR3aa: ASSMNTEAF
v_gene: TRBV25-1
len: 9
j_gene: TRBJ1-1

CDR3aa: AWSAGGEQY
v_gene: TRBV30
len: 9
j_gene: TRBJ2-7

CDR3aa: SVNTEAF
v_gene: TRBV29-1
len: 7
j_gene: TRBJ1-1

CDR3aa: ASSLAREPYEQY
v_gene: TRBV5-4
len: 12
j_gene: TRBJ2-7

CDR3aa: ASSLHNNEQF
v_gene: TRBV11-2
len: 10
j_gene: TRBJ2-1

CDR3aa: ASSPPSVSSSYEQY
v_gene: TRBV18
len: 14
j_gene: TRBJ2-7

CDR3aa: ASSELAATYNEQF
v_gene: TRBV7-3
len: 13
j_gene: TRBJ2-1

CDR3aa: ASSFLRPNLGNTIY
v_gene: TRBV28
len: 14
j_gene: TRBJ1-3

CDR3aa: ASINRRIKNTGELF
v_gene: TRBV7-8
len: 14
j_gene: TRBJ2-2

CDR3aa: ASSGLLAGVHNEQF
v_gene: TRBV18
len: 14
j_gene: TRBJ2-1

CDR3aa: ASSVRGKGDEQY
v_gene: TRBV9
len: 12
j_gene: TRBJ2-7

CDR3aa: ASIRRPGEAYEQY
v_gene: TRBV11-2
len: 13
j_gene: TRBJ2-7

CDR3aa: ASRFGGPTNTEAF
v_gene: TRBV5-1
len: 13
j_gene: TRBJ1-1

CDR3aa: ASSIGTGNTIY
v_gene: TRBV9
len: 11
j_gene: TRBJ1-3

CDR3aa: ASSASGTSGRAYEQY
v_gene: TRBV7-9
len: 15
j_gene: TRBJ2-7

CDR3aa: ASTLEGPVYEQY
v_gene: TRBV2
len: 12
j_gene: TRBJ2-7

CDR3aa: ASIFKGYEQY
v_gene: TRBV30
len: 10
j_gene: TRBJ2-7

CDR3aa: ASSVGGRAGDNEQF
v_gene: TRBV9
len: 14
j_gene: TRBJ2-1

CDR3aa: ASSGRRGDYGYT
v_gene: TRBV2
len: 12
j_gene: TRBJ1-2

CDR3aa: ASSIRREVLDEQF
v_gene: TRBV19
len: 13
j_gene: TRBJ2-1

CDR3aa: ASSLDPWDSQQETQY
v_gene: TRBV11-2
len: 15
j_gene: TRBJ2-5

CDR3aa: ASSPSNGQGSSGANVLT
v_gene: TRBV16
len: 17
j_gene: TRBJ2-6